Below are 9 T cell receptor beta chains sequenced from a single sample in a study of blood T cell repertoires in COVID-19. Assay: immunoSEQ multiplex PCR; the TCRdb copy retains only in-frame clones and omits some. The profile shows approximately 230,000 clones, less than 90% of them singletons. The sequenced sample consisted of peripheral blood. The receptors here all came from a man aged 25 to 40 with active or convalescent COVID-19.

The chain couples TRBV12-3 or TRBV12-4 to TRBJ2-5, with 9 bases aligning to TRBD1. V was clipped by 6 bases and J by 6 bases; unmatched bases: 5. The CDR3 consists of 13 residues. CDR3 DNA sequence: TGTGCCAGCAGGTGGACAGGGGACAAGACCCAGTACTTC. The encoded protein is CASRWTGDKTQYF.

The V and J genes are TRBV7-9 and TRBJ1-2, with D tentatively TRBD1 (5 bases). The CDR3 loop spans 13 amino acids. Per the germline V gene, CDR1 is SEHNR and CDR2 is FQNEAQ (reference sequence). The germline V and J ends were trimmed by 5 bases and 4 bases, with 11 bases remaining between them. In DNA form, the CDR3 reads TGTGCCAGCAGCCAAACGGGGGGCTATGGCTACACCTTC. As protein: CASSQTGGYGYTF.

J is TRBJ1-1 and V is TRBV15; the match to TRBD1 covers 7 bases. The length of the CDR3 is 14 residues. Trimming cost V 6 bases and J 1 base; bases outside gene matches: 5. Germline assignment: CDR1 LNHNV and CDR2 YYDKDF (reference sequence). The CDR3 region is CATSWGQQNTEAFF. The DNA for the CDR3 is TGTGCCACCAGTTGGGGACAGCAGAACACTGAAGCTTTCTTT.

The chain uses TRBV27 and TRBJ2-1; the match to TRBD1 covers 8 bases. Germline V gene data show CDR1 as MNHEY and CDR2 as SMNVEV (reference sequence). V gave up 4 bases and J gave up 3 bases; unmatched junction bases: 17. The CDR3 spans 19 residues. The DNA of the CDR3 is TGTGCCAGCAGTTCAAATCAGGGGGCCAGCGCCCAACTCTACAATGAGCAGTTCTTC. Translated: CASSSNQGASAQLYNEQFF.

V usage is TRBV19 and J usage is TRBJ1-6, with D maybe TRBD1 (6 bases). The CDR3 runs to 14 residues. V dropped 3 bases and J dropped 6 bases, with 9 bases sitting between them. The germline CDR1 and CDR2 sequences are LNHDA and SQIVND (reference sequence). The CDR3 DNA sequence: TGTGCCAGTAGTATCACAGGGCTTAATTCACCCCTCCACTTT. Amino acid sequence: CASSITGLNSPLHF.

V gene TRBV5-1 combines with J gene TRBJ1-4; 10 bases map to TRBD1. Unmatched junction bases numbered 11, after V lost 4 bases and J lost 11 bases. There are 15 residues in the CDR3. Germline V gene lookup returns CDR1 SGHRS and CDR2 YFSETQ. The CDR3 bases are TGCGCCAGCAGCGTCGGGCCGACAGGGGGCCCTAAACTGTTTTTT. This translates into CASSVGPTGGPKLFF.

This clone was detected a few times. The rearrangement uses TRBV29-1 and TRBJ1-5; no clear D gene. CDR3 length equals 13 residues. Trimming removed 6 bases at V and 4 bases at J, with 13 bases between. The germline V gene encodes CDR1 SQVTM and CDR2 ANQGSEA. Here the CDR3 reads CSVAPGVNQPQHF. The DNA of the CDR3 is TGCAGCGTCGCCCCGGGAGTTAATCAGCCCCAGCATTTT.

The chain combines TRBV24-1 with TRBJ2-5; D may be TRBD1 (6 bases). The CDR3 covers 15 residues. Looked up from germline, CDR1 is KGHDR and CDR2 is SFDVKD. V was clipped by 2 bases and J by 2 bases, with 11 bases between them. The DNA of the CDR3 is TGTGCCACCAGTGATTCGGGGACACCACAAGAGACCCAGTACTTC. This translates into CATSDSGTPQETQYF.

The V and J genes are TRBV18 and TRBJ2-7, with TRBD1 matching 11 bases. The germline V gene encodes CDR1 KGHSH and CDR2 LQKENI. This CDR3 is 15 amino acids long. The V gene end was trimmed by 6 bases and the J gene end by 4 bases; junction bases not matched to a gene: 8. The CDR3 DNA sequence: TGTGCCAGCTCTACGCCCGGGACAGGGGGGTACGAGCAGTACTTC. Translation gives CASSTPGTGGYEQYF.